Listed here are 19 T cell receptor beta chains from one sample, sequenced in a study of regulatory T cells in long-lasting Graves disease. As for time point: newly diagnosed GD, antithyroid drugs for less than 3 months. PBMCs were the source of the RNA used for TCR sequencing. Sequencing libraries for TCR beta were prepared with iRepertoire HTBI primers and Arm-PCR of CDR3 regions. Each CDR3 protein is one row after TCRdb ran MiXCR on the multiplex PCR reads. The sample lists about 610,000 distinct CDR3 sequences, about 15% occurring once. These same records also appear under a second study, on T cells in Graves' hyperthyroidism and ophthalmopathy.

The sequencing here drew on peripheral blood mononuclear cells (PBMCs), taken at new diagnosis, from a patient treated with antithyroid drugs. These receptor sequences come from a man aged 18 to 29 with Graves disease.

V and J are TRBV29-1 and TRBJ2-1; D might be TRBD2 (5 bases). CDR1 and CDR2 (germline): SQVTM, ANQGSEA. The CDR3 loop spans 14 amino acids. The germline V and J ends were trimmed by 4 bases and 7 bases, with 17 bases remaining between them. The CDR3 is CSVGRAGGGNEQFF. For the CDR3, the DNA is TGCAGCGTTGGAAGGGCAGGAGGCGGGAATGAGCAGTTCTTC.

This clonotype was seen once. This may arise from a read error, as a much more abundant clone is one base away. The chain carries TRBV12-3 or TRBV12-4 and TRBJ2-1; the match to TRBD2 covers 7 bases. This CDR3 has 15 amino acids. Trimming took 6 bases from V and 6 from J; bases not matched to a gene: 11. The CDR3 spells CASSKGASGSNEQFF. The CDR3 DNA reads TGTGCCAGCAGCAAGGGCGCTAGCGGAAGCAATGAGCAGTTCTTC.

The rearrangement joins TRBV18 to TRBJ2-7; 7 bases map to TRBD1. V gave up 4 bases and J gave up 4 bases; unmatched junction bases: 4. This CDR3 region has 13 residues. Germline values: CDR1 KGHSH, CDR2 LQKENI. The CDR3, as DNA: TGTGCCAGCTCACAAATACAGGGGTACGAGCAGTACTTC. Protein product: CASSQIQGYEQYF.

This clonotype was seen only a few times. The rearrangement joins TRBV20-1 to TRBJ2-5, with a tentative D call TRBD1 (7 bases). V was cut by 0 bases and J by 4 bases, with 15 bases left in between. Germline-derived CDR1 and CDR2 are DFQATT and SNEGSKA (reference sequence). The CDR3 length is 15 residues. The CDR3 spells CSARDFRQGGETQYF. DNA of the CDR3: TGCAGTGCTAGAGATTTTAGACAGGGAGGAGAGACCCAGTACTTC.

This clonotype was counted at least ten times. The chain couples TRBV28 to TRBJ2-1; possible D gene TRBD2, 5 bases. CDR3 length: 13 amino acids. Between the trimmed V and J ends, which lost 4 bases and 15 bases, there was a span of 19 bases. Germline V lookup: CDR1 MDHEN, CDR2 SYDVKM. CDR3 bases: TGTGCCAGCAGTTCAGCCGTGAGGGAATGGGCGTTCTTC. Its translation is CASSSAVREWAFF.

This clonotype occurred many times. The chain uses TRBV12-5 and TRBJ2-5, with 7 bases lining up with TRBD1. Germline CDR1 LGHNT, CDR2 FRNRAP. With 2 bases clipped from V and 5 bases from J, the junction kept 2 bases outside the gene matches. The CDR3 runs to 13 residues. In DNA form, the CDR3 reads TGTGCTAGTGGTTTGACAGGGGAGGAGACCCAGTACTTC. Translated, it gives CASGLTGEETQYF.

This clonotype has at least ten counts. J is TRBJ2-7 and V is TRBV7-9; TRBD1 is a possible D gene (6 bases). Trimming took 5 bases from V and 0 from J, leaving 14 bases between them. The CDR3 is 15 residues long. Looked up from germline, CDR1 is SEHNR and CDR2 is FQNEAQ (reference sequence). The chain's CDR3 is CASSHDLGGSYEQYF. As DNA, the CDR3 is TGTGCCAGCAGCCATGACTTAGGGGGCTCCTACGAGCAGTACTTC.

This clonotype was seen ten or more times. This sequence joins TRBV20-1 and TRBJ2-7; 8 bases fit TRBD1. Germline trimming cut 1 base from V and 3 bases from J; bases unmatched to any gene: 2. Germline V gene sequence: CDR1 DFQATT, CDR2 SNEGSKA (reference sequence). The CDR3 sequence is 13 residues long. CDR3 sequence reads: CSARGTGYYEQYF. The CDR3 DNA is TGCAGTGCTAGAGGGACAGGGTACTACGAGCAGTACTTC.

This clonotype was observed a few times. V usage is TRBV27 and J usage is TRBJ1-5; 8 bases are shared with TRBD1. The CDR3 is made up of 16 amino acids. Germline-derived CDR1 and CDR2 are MNHEY and SMNVEV (reference sequence). The junction had 7 bases not matched to a gene; V was cut back by 0 bases and J by 6 bases. CDR3 bases: TGTGCCAGCAGTTTATCGGGACAGGTCTCAAGTCAGCCCCAGCATTTT. It translates to CASSLSGQVSSQPQHF.

In its sample, this clonotype was seen many times. V usage is TRBV27 and J usage is TRBJ2-7; 11 bases align to TRBD1. The trim removed 5 bases at V and 7 bases at J, leaving 7 bases unmatched. Germline V gives CDR1 MNHEY, CDR2 SMNVEV (reference sequence). The length of the CDR3 is 14 residues. CDR3 sequence reads: CASSLWTGGDEQYF. CDR3 bases: TGTGCCAGCAGTCTGTGGACAGGGGGCGATGAGCAGTACTTC.

This clonotype was observed at least ten times. V and J are TRBV7-8 and TRBJ2-7; possibly TRBD1 or TRBD2 for D (6 bases each). V gave up 6 bases and J gave up 5 bases, with 17 bases separating them. This CDR3 spans 14 amino acids. CDR1 and CDR2 (germline): SGHVS, FQNEAQ. This chain's CDR3 is CASRLGSRGDEQYF. CDR3 in DNA: TGTGCCAGCAGACTTGGTTCTAGGGGGGACGAGCAGTACTTC.

Comments on this clonotype: An end of the junction differs from the germline gene, which may be a read error. The chain combines TRBV12-3 or TRBV12-4 with TRBJ1-2; D gene uncertain. This CDR3 has 16 residues. The CDR3 nucleotides are TGCGCCAGCAGCCCCCAGAGGTTGGACTGGAGCTATGGCTACACCTTC. This codes for CASSPQRLDWSYGYTF.

The chain uses TRBV4-2 and TRBJ2-7; D may be TRBD1 (8 bases). This CDR3 spans 15 amino acids. Trimming took off 4 bases at V and 3 bases at J, with 16 bases between the two ends. The germline V gene has CDR1 LGHNA and CDR2 YNFKEQ. The DNA of the CDR3 is TGTGCCAGCAGCCGAGCGGGACAGGACCACTACGAGCAGTACTTC. Amino acid sequence: CASSRAGQDHYEQYF.

This clonotype was recorded a few times. The CDR3 DNA reads as TGCAGTGCTAGACTCCCGGGACTACCCTACAATGAGCAGTTCTTC. Its translation: CSARLPGLPYNEQFF. The gene calls are TRBV20-1 and TRBJ2-1; 7 nucleotides line up with TRBD2. Germline assignment: CDR1 DFQATT and CDR2 SNEGSKA (reference sequence). The CDR3 is 15 amino acids. V dropped 2 bases and J dropped 2; count of bases not matched to a gene: 6.

The gene calls are TRBV27 and TRBJ1-5, with a tentative D call TRBD1 (5 bases). Germline V CDR1 and CDR2: MNHEY, SMNVEV (reference sequence). V was shortened by 4 bases and J by 7 bases, with 11 bases between the two germline ends. CDR3 size: 13 residues. The CDR3 nucleotides are TGTGCCAGCAGTTGGTCCCGGGGGCAGCCCCAGCATTTT. Protein: CASSWSRGQPQHF.

In its sample, this clonotype was seen many times. This rearrangement joins TRBV29-1 to TRBJ2-7, with no clear D. There are 12 residues in the CDR3. Germline CDR1 SQVTM, CDR2 ANQGSEA. Trimming stripped 3 bases from V and 4 bases from J, with 10 bases between. CDR3 in amino acids: CSVDGLDYEQYF. The CDR3 bases are TGCAGCGTTGATGGTCTGGATTACGAGCAGTACTTC.

This chain uses TRBV3-1 with TRBJ1-2; D perhaps matches TRBD1 (6 bases). The CDR3 spans 13 residues. The germline V gene has CDR1 LGHDT and CDR2 YNNKEL (reference sequence). Trimming pared 3 bases from V and 4 bases from J, leaving 9 bases between. The CDR3 DNA sequence: TGTGCCAGCAGCCAGGGACACGGCTATGGCTACACCTTC. Its translation: CASSQGHGYGYTF.

This clonotype has only a few counts. V usage is TRBV20-1 and J usage is TRBJ2-6; 7 nucleotides line up with TRBD2. Trimming took 0 bases from V and 0 from J; bases not matched to a gene: 5. Germline CDR1 DFQATT, CDR2 SNEGSKA (reference sequence). The CDR3 has 17 residues. CDR3 sequence reads: CSARDPSGSSGANVLTF. CDR3 bases: TGCAGTGCTAGAGATCCTAGCGGCAGCTCTGGGGCCAACGTCCTGACTTTC.

In its sample, this clonotype was seen a few times. The V and J genes are TRBV9 and TRBJ2-1; 7 bases fit TRBD1. The J segment lost 7 bases and the V segment lost 2 bases, leaving 6 bases of the junction unmatched. Germline V lookup: CDR1 SGDLS, CDR2 YYNGEE. The CDR3 totals 14 residues. The DNA for the CDR3 is TGTGCCAGCAGCGTTAAAGGGACAGCTAATGAGCAGTTCTTC. It translates to CASSVKGTANEQFF.